This TCR beta chain is drawn from a study of blood T cell repertoires in COVID-19. As for the study in general: PBMCs, B-cell-depleted T cells, or T cells provided the cDNA or gDNA that made up the material.

This CDR3 has 16 amino acids. V dropped 4 bases and J dropped 4; count of bases not matched to a gene: 10. Germline V gives CDR1 SGDLS, CDR2 YYNGEE. Sequenced by immunoSEQ multiplex PCR; TCRdb stores in-frame clones only, minus some. The data hold nearly 50,000 clones, with approximately 86% observed a single time. The clonotype was recovered from a man aged 40-50 years with active COVID-19. The chain has TRBV9 and TRBJ2-7; 11 nucleotides agree with TRBD2. Material for sequencing was peripheral blood. The CDR3 region is CASSLTGLAERYEQYF. The CDR3 DNA sequence: TGTGCCAGCAGCTTGACGGGACTAGCGGAACGATACGAGCAGTACTTC.